A selection of T cell receptor beta chains follows, all from one sample in a study of CD8 T cells in ankylosing spondylitis. TCRdb reanalysed the 5' RACE reads using MiXCR and keeps one entry per CDR3 protein. The sample holds roughly 100,000 distinct CDR3 sequences, roughly 8.3% seen once. Sequences were obtained from blood, either unsorted or a sorted T cell fraction (not recorded which). All receptors derive from a male donor with ankylosing spondylitis or in good health (not recorded which). Each CDR3 is given with its conserved first and last residue. Fields, in order: V gene, J gene, clone size, D gene, CDR3 protein, CDR3 DNA. A D gene is named only where the DNA matches it firmly. Clone size is shown for a subset of rows, as once, few, many or a class of expanded clone.

>TRBV7-2|TRBJ2-1|NA|TRBD2
CTSSLTTTRGEQFF
TGTACCAGCAGCTTAACTACGACGCGGGGGGAGCAGTTCTTC
>TRBV15|TRBJ2-7|NA|NA
CASGFGHRSYEQYF
TGTGCCAGCGGCTTCGGACACCGCTCCTACGAGCAGTACTTC
>TRBV19|TRBJ2-5|many|NA
CASSIDLQRQETQYF
TGTGCCAGTAGTATAGATCTGCAGCGGCAAGAGACCCAGTACTTC
>TRBV5-1|TRBJ2-3|many|NA
CASSFGAVMDTQYF
TGCGCCAGCAGCTTTGGGGCTGTCATGGATACGCAGTATTTT
>TRBV10-3|TRBJ2-5|many|TRBD2
CAISESASGRGETQYF
TGTGCCATCAGTGAGTCGGCTAGCGGGAGGGGAGAGACCCAGTACTTC
>TRBV5-1|TRBJ1-2|NA|TRBD1
CASSLRGQAGYGYTF
TGCGCCAGCAGCTTGAGGGGACAGGCCGGCTATGGCTACACCTTC
>TRBV20-1|TRBJ1-2|many|NA
CSAPVPGRGYTF
TGCAGTGCTCCCGTCCCCGGGAGGGGCTACACCTTC
>TRBV5-6|TRBJ2-7|few|NA
CASSPLRGSAREQYF
TGTGCCAGCAGCCCCCTTCGAGGATCGGCGCGCGAGCAGTACTTC
>TRBV5-1|TRBJ2-1|many|TRBD1
CASSYRQGPANNEQFF
TGCGCCAGCAGCTACAGACAGGGGCCAGCGAACAATGAGCAGTTCTTC
>TRBV29-1|TRBJ2-1|many|NA
CSVDTGQIMNEQFF
TGCAGCGTTGATACAGGGCAGATTATGAATGAGCAGTTCTTC
>TRBV6-2/TRBV6-3|TRBJ2-7|NA|NA
CASRAPTSYEQYF
TGTGCCAGCCGGGCCCCCACCTCCTACGAGCAGTACTTC
>TRBV3-1|TRBJ2-7|NA|NA
CASSQDPSAREQYF
TGTGCCAGCAGCCAAGATCCAAGTGCTCGCGAGCAGTACTTC
>TRBV25-1|TRBJ2-7|many|NA
CASSETGFYEQYF
TGTGCCAGCAGTGAAACAGGGTTCTACGAGCAGTACTTC
>TRBV12-2|TRBJ2-5|NA|NA
CASRSCTTGWETQYF
TGTGCAAGTCGCTCCTGTACCACAGGTTGGGAGACCCAGTACTTC
>TRBV4-3|TRBJ2-1|many|TRBD2
CASSRLAGPNEQFF
TGCGCCAGCAGCCGATTAGCGGGCCCAAATGAGCAGTTCTTC
>TRBV6-2/TRBV6-3|TRBJ2-5|NA|NA
CASSFGAGQETQYF
TGTGCCAGCAGTTTCGGGGCGGGCCAAGAGACCCAGTACTTC
>TRBV7-2|TRBJ1-5|NA|NA
CASSGGRRSQRPRHF
TGTGCCAGCAGCGGTGGAAGGAGGTCACAACGACCCCGGCATTTT
>TRBV5-1|TRBJ2-7|many|TRBD1
CASSLGGTAYEQYF
TGCGCCAGCAGCTTGGGAGGGACAGCCTACGAGCAGTACTTC
>TRBV5-5|TRBJ1-2|many|NA
CASSLVDSNYGYTF
TGTGCCAGCAGCTTGGTGGACAGTAACTATGGCTACACCTTC
>TRBV6-1|TRBJ1-1|many|TRBD1
CASTGGTAGTEAFF
TGTGCCAGCACCGGGGGGACAGCGGGCACTGAAGCTTTCTTT
>TRBV5-1|TRBJ2-1|many|NA
CASSPDSNEQFF
TGCGCCAGCAGCCCGGACAGTAATGAGCAGTTCTTC
>TRBV7-9|TRBJ2-2|few|TRBD2
CASSLLAGDTGELFF
TGTGCCAGCAGCCTTCTAGCGGGGGACACCGGGGAGCTGTTTTTT
>TRBV12-3/TRBV12-4|TRBJ2-2|many|NA
CASSQSPLLGCLFF
TGTGCCAGCAGTCAGAGCCCCCTCTTAGGGTGTCTGTTTTTT
>TRBV7-3|TRBJ2-1|many|NA
CASSLIAGVNNEQFF
TGTGCCAGCAGCTTAATTGCAGGGGTTAACAATGAGCAGTTCTTC
>TRBV7-2|TRBJ2-5|few|TRBD1
CASSFEGAFGTQYF
TGTGCCAGCAGCTTCGAGGGGGCTTTTGGGACCCAGTACTTC
>TRBV5-1|TRBJ2-2|many|NA
CASSGNTGELFF
TGCGCCAGCAGCGGGAACACCGGGGAGCTGTTTTTT
>TRBV5-6|TRBJ1-2|many|NA
CASRAGDGYTF
TGTGCCAGTAGAGCGGGCGATGGCTACACCTTC
>TRBV12-3/TRBV12-4|TRBJ2-3|many|NA
CASSLAGSTDTQYF
TGTGCCAGCAGTTTAGCCGGGAGCACAGATACGCAGTATTTT
>TRBV12-3/TRBV12-4|TRBJ2-6|many|NA
CASSTLDSGANVLTF
TGTGCCAGCAGCACCCTAGACTCTGGGGCCAACGTCCTGACTTTC
>TRBV12-3/TRBV12-4|TRBJ2-7|many|NA
CASSLAQPYEQYF
TGTGCCAGCAGTTTAGCACAGCCCTACGAGCAGTACTTC
>TRBV12-3/TRBV12-4|TRBJ2-7|many|NA
CASSLTGYEQYF
TGTGCCAGCAGTTTAACCGGCTACGAGCAGTACTTC
>TRBV20-1|TRBJ2-1|many|NA
CSALSFRLVGEQFF
TGCAGTGCTCTATCCTTTAGGCTAGTCGGTGAGCAGTTCTTC
>TRBV6-2/TRBV6-3|TRBJ2-2|many|NA
CASSRDLITGELFF
TGTGCCAGCAGCCGGGACTTAATCACCGGGGAGCTGTTTTTT
>TRBV10-3|TRBJ2-1|many|TRBD1
CAISGDRADNEQFF
TGTGCCATCAGCGGAGACAGGGCCGACAATGAGCAGTTCTTC
>TRBV27|TRBJ2-1|many|TRBD2
CASSPGTSGNREQFF
TGTGCCAGCAGTCCCGGGACTAGCGGGAATCGGGAGCAGTTCTTC
>TRBV7-2|TRBJ2-1|few|TRBD2
CASSLDSGWGYNEQFF
TGTGCCAGCAGCTTAGATAGCGGGTGGGGCTACAATGAGCAGTTCTTC
>TRBV19|TRBJ2-1|many|NA
CASQDYSYNEQFF
TGTGCCAGCCAGGACTACTCCTACAATGAGCAGTTCTTC
>TRBV6-5|TRBJ1-3|many|NA
CASSYDIGNTIYF
TGTGCCAGCAGTTACGACATAGGAAACACCATATATTTT
>TRBV6-2/TRBV6-3|TRBJ2-3|many|NA
CASSYGLMTDTQYF
TGTGCCAGCAGTTACGGTCTAATGACAGATACGCAGTATTTT
>TRBV19|TRBJ2-3|NA|TRBD1
CASSLGQGRDTQYF
TGTGCCAGTAGTCTGGGACAGGGGAGAGATACGCAGTATTTT